This TCR beta chain was observed in a study of cytomegalovirus exposure and HLA in healthy donors. This CDR3 is built from 15 residues. V was clipped by 0 bases and J by 2 bases, with 8 bases between them. Germline V gene lookup returns CDR1 LGHNA and CDR2 YNFKEQ. The PCR contained 60 Vbeta and 13 Jbeta primers. Here immunoSEQ multiplex PCR was the method, and the copy in TCRdb shows in-frame clones only, minus some. Of some 110,000 clones detected, about two thirds appear once; the ten largest clones hold over 2.5%. In its sample, this clone was seen a few times. The rearrangement uses TRBV4-2 and TRBJ2-1, with D possibly TRBD2 on 5 matching bases. This clonotype originated in a female donor in good health and CMV-seronegative. Input material: PBMCs. CDR3 region: CASSQDGGTYNEQFF. The CDR3 coding sequence is TGTGCCAGCAGCCAAGACGGAGGCACCTACAATGAGCAGTTCTTC.